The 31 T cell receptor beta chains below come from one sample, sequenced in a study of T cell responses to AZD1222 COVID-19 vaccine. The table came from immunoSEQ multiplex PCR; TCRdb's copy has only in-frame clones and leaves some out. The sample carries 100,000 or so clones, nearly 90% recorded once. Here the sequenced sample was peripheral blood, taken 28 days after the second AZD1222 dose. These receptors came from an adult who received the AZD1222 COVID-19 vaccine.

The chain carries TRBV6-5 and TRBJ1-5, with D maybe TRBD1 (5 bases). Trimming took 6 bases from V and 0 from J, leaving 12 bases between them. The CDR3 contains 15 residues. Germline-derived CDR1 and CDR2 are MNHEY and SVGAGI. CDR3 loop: CASRRDVYSNQPQHF. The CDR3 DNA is TGTGCCAGCAGGCGGGACGTTTATAGCAATCAGCCCCAGCATTTT.

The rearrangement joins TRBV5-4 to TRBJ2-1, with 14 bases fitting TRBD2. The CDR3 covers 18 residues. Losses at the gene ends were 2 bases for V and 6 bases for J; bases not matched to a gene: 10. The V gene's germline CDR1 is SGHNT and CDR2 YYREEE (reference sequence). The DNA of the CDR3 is TGTGCCAGCAGCTTCACCGGGACTAGCGGGAGCGGGCGCAATGAGCAGTTCTTC. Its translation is CASSFTGTSGSGRNEQFF.

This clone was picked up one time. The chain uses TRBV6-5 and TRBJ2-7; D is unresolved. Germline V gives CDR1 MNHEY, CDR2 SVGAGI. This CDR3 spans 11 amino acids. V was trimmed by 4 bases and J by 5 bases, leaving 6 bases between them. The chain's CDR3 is CASSSPNEQYF. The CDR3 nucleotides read TGTGCCAGCAGTTCCCCCAACGAGCAGTACTTC.

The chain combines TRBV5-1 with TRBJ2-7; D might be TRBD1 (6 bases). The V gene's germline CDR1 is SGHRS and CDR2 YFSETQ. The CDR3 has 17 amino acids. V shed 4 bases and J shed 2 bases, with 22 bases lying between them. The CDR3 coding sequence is TGCGCCAGCAGCCAAAGCCCAGGGGCTATATTCCCCTACGAGCAGTACTTC. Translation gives CASSQSPGAIFPYEQYF.

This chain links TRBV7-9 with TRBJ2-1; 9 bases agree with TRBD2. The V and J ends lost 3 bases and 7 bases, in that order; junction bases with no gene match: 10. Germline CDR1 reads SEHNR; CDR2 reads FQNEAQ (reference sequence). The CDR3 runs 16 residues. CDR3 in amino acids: CASSFGSGRSGNEQFF. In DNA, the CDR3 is TGTGCCAGCAGCTTCGGGAGCGGGAGGTCAGGGAATGAGCAGTTCTTC. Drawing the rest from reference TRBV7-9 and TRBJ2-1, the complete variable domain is DTGVSQNPRHKITKRGQNVTFRCDPISEHNRLYWYRQTLGQGPEFLTYFQNEAQLEKSRLLSDRFSAERPKGSFSTLEIQRTEQGDSAMYLCASSFGSGRSGNEQFFGPGTRLTVL.

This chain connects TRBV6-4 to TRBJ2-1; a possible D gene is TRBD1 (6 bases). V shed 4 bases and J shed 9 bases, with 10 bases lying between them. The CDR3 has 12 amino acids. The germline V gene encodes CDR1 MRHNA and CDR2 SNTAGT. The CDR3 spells CASSGMGAEQFF. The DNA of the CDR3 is TGTGCCAGCAGTGGAATGGGGGCTGAGCAGTTCTTC.

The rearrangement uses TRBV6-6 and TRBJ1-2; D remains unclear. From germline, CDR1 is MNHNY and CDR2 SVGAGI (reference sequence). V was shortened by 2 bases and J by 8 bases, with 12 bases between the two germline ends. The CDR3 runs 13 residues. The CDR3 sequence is CASSYRAGTGYTF. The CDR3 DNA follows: TGTGCCAGCAGTTACCGGGCAGGCACGGGCTACACCTTC.

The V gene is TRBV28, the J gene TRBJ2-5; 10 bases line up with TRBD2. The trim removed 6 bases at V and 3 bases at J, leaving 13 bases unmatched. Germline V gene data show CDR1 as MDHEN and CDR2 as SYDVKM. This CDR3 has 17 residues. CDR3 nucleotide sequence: TGTGCCAGCAGCTGGCCCTCTAGCGGGAGAGGGGAAGAGACCCAGTACTTC. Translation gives CASSWPSSGRGEETQYF.

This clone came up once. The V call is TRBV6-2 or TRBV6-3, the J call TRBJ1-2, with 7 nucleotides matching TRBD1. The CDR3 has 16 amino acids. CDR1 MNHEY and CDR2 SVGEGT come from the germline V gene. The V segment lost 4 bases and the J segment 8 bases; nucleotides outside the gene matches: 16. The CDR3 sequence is CASSSPDPGQLYGYTF. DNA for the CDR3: TGTGCCAGCAGTTCCCCCGACCCGGGACAGCTATACGGCTACACCTTC.

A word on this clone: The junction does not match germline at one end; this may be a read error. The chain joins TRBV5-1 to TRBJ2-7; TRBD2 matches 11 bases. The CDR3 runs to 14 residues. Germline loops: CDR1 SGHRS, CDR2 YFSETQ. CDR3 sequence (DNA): TGCGCCAGCAGATTGGGGACTAGCGGTTACGAGCAGTACTTC. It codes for CASRLGTSGYEQYF.

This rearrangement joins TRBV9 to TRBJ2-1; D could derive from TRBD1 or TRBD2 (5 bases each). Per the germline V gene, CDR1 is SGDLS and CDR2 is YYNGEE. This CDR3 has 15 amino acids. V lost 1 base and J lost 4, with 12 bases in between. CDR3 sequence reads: CASSVSGTTYNEQFF. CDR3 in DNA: TGTGCCAGCAGCGTATCCGGGACCACTTACAATGAGCAGTTCTTC.

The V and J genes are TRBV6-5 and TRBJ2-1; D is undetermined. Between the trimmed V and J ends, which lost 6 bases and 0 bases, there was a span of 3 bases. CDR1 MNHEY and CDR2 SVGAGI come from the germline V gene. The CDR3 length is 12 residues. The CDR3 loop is CASRHSYNEQFF. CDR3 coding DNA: TGTGCCAGCAGGCACTCCTACAATGAGCAGTTCTTC.

The CDR3 region is CASSPALSSYEQYF. Written as DNA, the CDR3 is TGTGCCAGCTCACCCGCATTGAGCTCCTACGAGCAGTACTTC. The chain recombines TRBV18 with TRBJ2-7, with D unresolved. Germline V CDR1 and CDR2: KGHSH, LQKENI. Trimming removed 3 bases at V and 0 bases at J, with 9 bases between. This CDR3 region has 14 residues.

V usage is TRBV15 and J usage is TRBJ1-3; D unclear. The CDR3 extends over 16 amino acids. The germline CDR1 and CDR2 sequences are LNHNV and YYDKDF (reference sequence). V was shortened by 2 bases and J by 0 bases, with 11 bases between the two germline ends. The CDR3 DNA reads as TGTGCCACCAGCAGAAAATCGTTAATCTCTGGAAACACCATATATTTT. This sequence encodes CATSRKSLISGNTIYF.

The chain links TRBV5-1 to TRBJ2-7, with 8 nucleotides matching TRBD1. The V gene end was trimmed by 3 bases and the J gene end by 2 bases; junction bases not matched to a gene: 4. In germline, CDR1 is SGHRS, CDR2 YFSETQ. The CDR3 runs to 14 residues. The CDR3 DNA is TGCGCCAGCAGCTCGACAGGGGAGGCCTACGAGCAGTACTTC. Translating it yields CASSSTGEAYEQYF.

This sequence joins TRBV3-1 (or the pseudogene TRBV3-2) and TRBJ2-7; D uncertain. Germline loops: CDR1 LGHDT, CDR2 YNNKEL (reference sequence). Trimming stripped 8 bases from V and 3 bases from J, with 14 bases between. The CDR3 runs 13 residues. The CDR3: CASRLSNSYEQYF. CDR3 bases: TGTGCCAGCCGCCTTTCCAACAGCTACGAGCAGTACTTC.

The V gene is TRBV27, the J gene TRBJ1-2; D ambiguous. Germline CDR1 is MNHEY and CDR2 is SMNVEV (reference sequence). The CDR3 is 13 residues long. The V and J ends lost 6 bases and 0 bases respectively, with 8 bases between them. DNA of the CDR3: TGTGCCAGCAGAATGTGGGCTAACTATGGCTACACCTTC. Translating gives CASRMWANYGYTF.

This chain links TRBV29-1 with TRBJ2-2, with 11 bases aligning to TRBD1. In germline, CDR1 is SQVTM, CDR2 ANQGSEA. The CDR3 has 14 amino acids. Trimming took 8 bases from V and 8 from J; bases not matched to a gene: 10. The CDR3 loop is CSFRDRGSSGELFF. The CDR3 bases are TGCAGCTTCCGGGACAGGGGGTCTTCAGGGGAGCTGTTTTTT.

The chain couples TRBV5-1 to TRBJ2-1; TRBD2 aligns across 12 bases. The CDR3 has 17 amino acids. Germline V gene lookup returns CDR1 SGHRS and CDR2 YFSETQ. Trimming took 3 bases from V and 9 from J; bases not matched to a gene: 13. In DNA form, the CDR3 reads TGCGCCAGCAGCTGGGGACTAGCGGGCCCGGGGGGTGGTGAGCAGTTCTTC. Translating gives CASSWGLAGPGGGEQFF.

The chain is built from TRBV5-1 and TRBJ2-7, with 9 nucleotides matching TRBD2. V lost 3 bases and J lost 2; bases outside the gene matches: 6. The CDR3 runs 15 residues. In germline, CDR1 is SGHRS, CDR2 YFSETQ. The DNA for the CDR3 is TGCGCCAGCAGCTCATATAGCGGGAGAACCTACGAGCAGTACTTC. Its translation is CASSSYSGRTYEQYF.

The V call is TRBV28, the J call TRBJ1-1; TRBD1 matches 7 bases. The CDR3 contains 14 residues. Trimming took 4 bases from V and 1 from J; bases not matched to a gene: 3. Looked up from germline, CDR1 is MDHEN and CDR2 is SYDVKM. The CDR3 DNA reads TGTGCCAGCAGTTCCGGGACAGCGAACACTGAAGCTTTCTTT. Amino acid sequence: CASSSGTANTEAFF.

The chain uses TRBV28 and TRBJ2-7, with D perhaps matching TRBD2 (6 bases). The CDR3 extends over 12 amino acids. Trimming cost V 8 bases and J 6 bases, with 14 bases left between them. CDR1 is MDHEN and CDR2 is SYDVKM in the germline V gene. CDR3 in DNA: TGTGCCAGCCAATCGGGAGCGGGCGAGCAGTACTTC. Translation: CASQSGAGEQYF. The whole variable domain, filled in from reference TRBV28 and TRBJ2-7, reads DVKVTQSSRYLVKRTGEKVFLECVQDMDHENMFWYRQDPGLGLRLIYFSYDVKMKEKGDIPEGYSVSREKKERFSLILESASTNQTSMYLCASQSGAGEQYFGPGTRLTVT.

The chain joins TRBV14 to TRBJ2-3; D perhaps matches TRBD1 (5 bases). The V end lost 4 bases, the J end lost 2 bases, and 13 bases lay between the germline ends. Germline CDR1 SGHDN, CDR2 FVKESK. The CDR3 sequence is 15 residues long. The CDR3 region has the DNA TGTGCCAGCAGCCCAGATTCCGGACACACAGATACGCAGTATTTT. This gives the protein CASSPDSGHTDTQYF.

This chain's CDR3 is CATSREGGTENTQYF. CDR3 bases: TGTGCCACCAGCAGAGAAGGGGGGACTGAAAATACGCAGTATTTT. The chain employs TRBV15 and TRBJ2-3; D assignment may be TRBD1 or TRBD2 (6 bases each). The CDR3 sequence is 15 residues long. V was pared by 0 bases and J by 7 bases, with 14 bases between. CDR1 is LNHNV, CDR2 YYDKDF, per germline (reference sequence). The whole variable domain, remainder taken from reference TRBV15 and TRBJ2-3, is DAMVIQNPRYQVTQFGKPVTLSCSQTLNHNVMYWYQQKSSQAPKLLFHYYDKDFNNEADTPDNFQSRRPNTSFCFLDIRSPGLGDTAMYLCATSREGGTENTQYFGPGTRLTVL.

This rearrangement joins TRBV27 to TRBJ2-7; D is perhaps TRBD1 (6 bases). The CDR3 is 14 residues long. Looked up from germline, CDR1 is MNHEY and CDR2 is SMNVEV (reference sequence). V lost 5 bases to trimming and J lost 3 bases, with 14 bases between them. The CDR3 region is CASSPVGADYEQYF. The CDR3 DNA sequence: TGTGCCAGCAGTCCCGTGGGGGCAGACTACGAGCAGTACTTC.

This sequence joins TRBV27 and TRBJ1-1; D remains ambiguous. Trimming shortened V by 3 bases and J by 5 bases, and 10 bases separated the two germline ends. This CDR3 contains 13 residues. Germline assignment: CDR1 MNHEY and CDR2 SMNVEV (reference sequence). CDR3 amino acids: CASSLRAGTEAFF. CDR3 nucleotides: TGTGCCAGCAGTTTGAGGGCGGGGACTGAAGCTTTCTTT.

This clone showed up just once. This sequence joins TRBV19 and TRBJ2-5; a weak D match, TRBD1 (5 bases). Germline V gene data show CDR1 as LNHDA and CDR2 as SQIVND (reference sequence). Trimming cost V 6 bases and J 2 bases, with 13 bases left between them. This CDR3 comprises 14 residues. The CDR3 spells CASSPGPGQETQYF. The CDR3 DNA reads TGTGCCAGTAGCCCCGGCCCAGGGCAAGAGACCCAGTACTTC.

The CDR3 loop is CASSYSEQGHQPQHF. The CDR3 coding sequence is TGTGCCAGCAGTTACTCGGAACAGGGACATCAGCCCCAGCATTTT. J is TRBJ1-5 and V is TRBV6-2 or TRBV6-3; maybe TRBD1 (6 bases). The CDR3 covers 15 residues. Germline assignment: CDR1 MNHEY and CDR2 SVGEGT. Trimming removed 0 bases from V and 5 bases from J, with 11 bases in between.

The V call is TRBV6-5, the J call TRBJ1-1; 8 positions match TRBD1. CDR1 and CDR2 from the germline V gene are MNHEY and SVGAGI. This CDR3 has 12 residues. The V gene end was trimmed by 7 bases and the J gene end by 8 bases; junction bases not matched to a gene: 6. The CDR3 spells CASNGRGREAFF. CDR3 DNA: TGTGCCAGCAACGGCAGGGGGCGAGAAGCTTTCTTT.

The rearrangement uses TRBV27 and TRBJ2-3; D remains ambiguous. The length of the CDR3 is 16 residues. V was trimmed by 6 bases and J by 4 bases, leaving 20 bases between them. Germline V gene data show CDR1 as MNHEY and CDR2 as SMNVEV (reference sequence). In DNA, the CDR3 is TGTGCCAGCAGCCCTCTCTTGGCGGTAGTAGCAGATACGCAGTATTTT. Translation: CASSPLLAVVADTQYF.

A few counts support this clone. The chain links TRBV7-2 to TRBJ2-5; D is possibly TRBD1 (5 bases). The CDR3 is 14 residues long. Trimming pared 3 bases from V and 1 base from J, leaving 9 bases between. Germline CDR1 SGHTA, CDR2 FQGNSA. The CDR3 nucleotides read TGTGCCAGCAGCTTTAGACAGATCCAAGAGACCCAGTACTTC. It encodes CASSFRQIQETQYF. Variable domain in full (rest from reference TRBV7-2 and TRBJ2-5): GAGVSQSPSNKVTEKGKDVELRCDPISGHTALYWYRQSLGQGLEFLIYFQGNSAPDKSGLPSDRFSAERTGGSVSTLTIQRTQQEDSAVYLCASSFRQIQETQYFGPGTRLLVL.